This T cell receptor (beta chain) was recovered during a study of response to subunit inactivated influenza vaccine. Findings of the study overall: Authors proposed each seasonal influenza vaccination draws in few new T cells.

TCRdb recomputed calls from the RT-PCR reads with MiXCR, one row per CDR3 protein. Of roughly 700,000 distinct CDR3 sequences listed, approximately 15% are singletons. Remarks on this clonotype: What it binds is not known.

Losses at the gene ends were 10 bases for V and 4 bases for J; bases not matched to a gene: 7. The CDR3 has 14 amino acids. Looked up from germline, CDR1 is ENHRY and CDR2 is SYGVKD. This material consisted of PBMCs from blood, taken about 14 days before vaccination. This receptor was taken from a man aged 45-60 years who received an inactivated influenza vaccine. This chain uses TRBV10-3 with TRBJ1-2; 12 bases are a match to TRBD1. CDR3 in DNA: TGTGCCAGTACCGGGACAGGGGGCGTCTATGGCTACACCTTC. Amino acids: CASTGTGGVYGYTF.